Sequencing of this T cell receptor beta chain was carried out in a study of OX40 agonist ivuxolimab in advanced cancers. Study-wide background: Three partial responders included one hepatocellular carcinoma patient and two cutaneous melanoma patients.

Systemic immunosuppression or a history of autoimmune disease excluded patients. Trimming took 4 bases from V and 4 from J, leaving 17 bases between them. The CDR3 spans 16 residues. Germline assignment: CDR1 SGHDT and CDR2 YYEEEE. TCRdb's copy holds only in-frame clones and misses some; the assay was immunoSEQ multiplex PCR. This table has approximately 82,000 clones, approximately 84% appearing once. This sequence was found in an adult with an advanced solid tumor such as melanoma, head and neck, liver or kidney cancer. The chain joins TRBV5-6 to TRBJ2-2; D remains unclear. Sample: CD4+ or CD8+ T cells sorted from blood, taken in a trial of the OX40 agonist ivuxolimab. The CDR3 region has the DNA TGTGCCAGCAGCCCTCAACCTCACTACGTCACCGGGGAGCTGTTTTTT. It codes for CASSPQPHYVTGELFF.